Listed here is a single T cell receptor (beta chain). Its specific antigen is unknown. Base qualities are not provided; no much larger clone lies one nucleotide away. The sample belongs to a study of blood T cell repertoires in COVID-19 (TCRdb year 2020). About the study as a whole: The collaborator samples originated in the United States, Italy and Spain and spanned the acute and convalescent phases of COVID-19. The prospective study material was composed of cDNA or gDNA derived from T cells, B-cell-depleted T cells, or PBMCs. The dataset comprised deeply sampled blood TCRbeta repertoires from subjects exposed to, actively infected with, or recovered from COVID-19. The repertoires were released in a freely available public database intended as a resource for research on the immune response to SARS-CoV-2. The samples were drawn from two sources: the first 160 participants of the ongoing ImmuneRACE study, and fewer than 1,500 subjects contributed by 6 global collaborators. The sample metadata nearly always contained a de-identified subject ID, COVID-19 status, age in years and sex. Where available, HLA class I and class II types were obtained from metadata supplied by the sample provider rather than from assay-based typing. General conclusions and limits of the study: How much clinical and demographic metadata was included differed by source and by participant, and the metadata was provided uncurated.

Reading from cysteine to phenylalanine, the CDR3 counts 19 amino acids. The kept DNA is CDR3 alone, 57 bases in frame from the first base. Trimmed from V: 3 bases; trimmed from J: 2 bases; junction bases lacking a gene match: 10. CDR1 is given as SEHNR and CDR2 as FQNEAQ, both from the germline V gene (reference sequence). TCRbeta CDR3 regions were amplified from genomic DNA using the immunoSEQ Assay, a bias-controlled multiplex PCR. On the study's bioinformatics: Within the assay, amplification of reference gene primers was used to estimate how many nucleated cells each sample contained. To quantify the absolute abundance of each unique TCRbeta CDR3 rearrangement, sequence reads were collapsed and filtered. For each sample, productive Simpson clonality was calculated as the square root of Simpson's diversity index over productive rearrangements. TCRdb stores this immuneACCESS table with in-frame sequences only. Part of the clones is absent; in the studies checked, under half of the shortfall reflects unresolved V genes, and no reason is known for the rest. Clone size and V and J calls were adopted from that table, with D and trimming inferred from the DNA. The sample yields over 150,000 clones; roughly nine tenths were counted once. 1.5% to 2% of the sample is taken by the ten largest.

Another Seattle source contributed samples from volunteer blood donors who had recovered from COVID-19. Collaborating institutions collected whole blood in K2EDTA tubes following their own protocols. For TCRbeta analysis, collaborator samples were shipped as frozen whole blood, as isolated PBMCs, or as DNA extracted from either sample type. The TCR comes from a man aged 18-30 years who had recovered from COVID-19. The specimen sequenced was peripheral blood. The chain links TRBV7-9 with TRBJ1-6, with 10 bases matching TRBD1. The nucleotides read TGTGCCAGCAGCTTGGGTTCCGTGGGACAGGGGACCTATAATTCACCCCTCCACTTT. Its coded protein is CASSLGSVGQGTYNSPLHF.